This T cell receptor beta chain stems from a study of OX40 agonist ivuxolimab in advanced cancers. People who had autoimmune disease history or systemic immunosuppression were excluded. Generated by immunoSEQ multiplex PCR, the TCRdb table keeps only in-frame clones and is missing some. The sample carries about 29,000 clones, 90% to 95% recorded once. Germline CDR1 PRHDT, CDR2 FYEKMQ (reference sequence). Trimming shortened V by 5 bases and J by 5 bases, and 25 bases separated the two germline ends. The CDR3 is 17 amino acids. The receptor was derived from an adult with an advanced solid tumor such as melanoma, head and neck, liver or kidney cancer. The chain uses TRBV13 and TRBJ2-7, with D perhaps assigned TRBD1 or TRBD2 (5 bases each). The material sequenced was CD4+ or CD8+ T cells sorted from blood, taken in a trial of the OX40 agonist ivuxolimab. Written as DNA, the CDR3 is TGTGCCAGCAGCCCCTCAGGGTTTGGAGCGGAACGGGACGAGCAGTACTTC. It codes for CASSPSGFGAERDEQYF.